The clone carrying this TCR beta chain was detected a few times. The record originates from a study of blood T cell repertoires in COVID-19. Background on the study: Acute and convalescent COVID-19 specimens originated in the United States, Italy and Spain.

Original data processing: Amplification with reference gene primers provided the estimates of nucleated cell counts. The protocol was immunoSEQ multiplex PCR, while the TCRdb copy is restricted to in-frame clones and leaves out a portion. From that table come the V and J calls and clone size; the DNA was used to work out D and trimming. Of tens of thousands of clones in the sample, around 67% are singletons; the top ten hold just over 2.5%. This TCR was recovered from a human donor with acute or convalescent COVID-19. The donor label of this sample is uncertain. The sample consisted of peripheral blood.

The CDR3: CASRHYSGWSPLHF. In DNA, the CDR3 is TGTGCCAGCAGACATTACTCAGGGTGGTCACCCCTCCACTTT. The gene calls are TRBV28 and TRBJ1-6; tentatively, D is TRBD1 (5 bases). V was trimmed by 6 bases and J by 10 bases, leaving 16 bases between them. CDR3 length equals 14 residues. Germline CDR1 MDHEN, CDR2 SYDVKM.